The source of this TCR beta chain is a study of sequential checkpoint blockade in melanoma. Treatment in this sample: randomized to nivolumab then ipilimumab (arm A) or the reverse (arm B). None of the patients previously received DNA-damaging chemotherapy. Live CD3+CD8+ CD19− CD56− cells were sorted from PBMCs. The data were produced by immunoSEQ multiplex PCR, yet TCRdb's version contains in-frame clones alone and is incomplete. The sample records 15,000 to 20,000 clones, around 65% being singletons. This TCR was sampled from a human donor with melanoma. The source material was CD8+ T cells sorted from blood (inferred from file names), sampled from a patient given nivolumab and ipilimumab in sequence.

The CDR3 spells CASSKVWRNTEAFF. CDR3 nucleotides: TGTGCCAGCAGCAAAGTCTGGAGGAACACTGAAGCTTTCTTT. V usage is TRBV21-1 and J usage is TRBJ1-1. TRBV21-1 is marked as a pseudogene. The CDR3 consists of 14 residues.